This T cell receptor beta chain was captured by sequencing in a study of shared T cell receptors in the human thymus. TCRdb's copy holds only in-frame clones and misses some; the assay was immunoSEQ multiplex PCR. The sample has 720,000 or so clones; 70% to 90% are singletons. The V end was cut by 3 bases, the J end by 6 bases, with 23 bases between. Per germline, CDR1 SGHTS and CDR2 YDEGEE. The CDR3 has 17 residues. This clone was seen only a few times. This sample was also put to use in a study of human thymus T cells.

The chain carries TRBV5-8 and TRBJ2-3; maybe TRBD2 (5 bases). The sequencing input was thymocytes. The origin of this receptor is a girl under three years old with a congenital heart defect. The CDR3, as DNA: TGTGCCAGCAGCTCTGGACTCACAGTCATCGGGCCCGATACGCAGTATTTT. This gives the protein CASSSGLTVIGPDTQYF.